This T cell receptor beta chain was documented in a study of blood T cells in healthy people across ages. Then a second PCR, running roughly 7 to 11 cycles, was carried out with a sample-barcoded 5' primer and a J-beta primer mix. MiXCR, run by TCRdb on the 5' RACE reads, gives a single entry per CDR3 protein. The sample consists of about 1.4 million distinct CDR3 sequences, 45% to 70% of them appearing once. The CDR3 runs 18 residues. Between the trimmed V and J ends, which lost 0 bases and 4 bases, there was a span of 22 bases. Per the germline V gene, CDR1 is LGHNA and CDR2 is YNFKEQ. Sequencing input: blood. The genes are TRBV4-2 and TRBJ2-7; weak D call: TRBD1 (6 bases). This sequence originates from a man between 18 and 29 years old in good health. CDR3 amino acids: CASSQEIGETGPGYEQYF. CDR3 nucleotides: TGTGCCAGCAGCCAAGAGATTGGTGAGACAGGCCCCGGATACGAGCAGTACTTC.